The 11 T cell receptor beta chains given below trace back to one sample, sequenced in a study of CD8 T cells in ankylosing spondylitis. Regarding the study as a whole: Ankylosing spondylitis blood appeared to carry a characteristic TCR beta motif of eight or nine highly homologous variants.

MiXCR, applied by TCRdb to the 5' RACE reads, yields one record per CDR3 protein. Here the sample spans about 220,000 distinct CDR3 sequences, just under 7.5% being singletons. Their specific antigens are unknown. Sequencing was done on a sample of blood, either unsorted or a sorted T cell fraction (not recorded which). The receptors here all came from a male donor with ankylosing spondylitis.

The table lists this clonotype with many counts. An end of the junction does not agree with germline; a read error may underlie this. Here the CDR3 reads CATSRDLMDSPKYGYTF. The CDR3 DNA is TGTGCCACCAGCAGAGACCTGATGGACAGTCCTAAATATGGCTACACCTTC. The genes are TRBV15 and TRBJ1-2; tentative D call: TRBD1 (6 bases). Germline CDR1 LNHNV, CDR2 YYDKDF (reference sequence). The CDR3 is 17 amino acids.

This clonotype was detected many times. This rearrangement joins TRBV29-1 to TRBJ1-2, with no clear D. The length of the CDR3 is 13 residues. Germline V gene sequence: CDR1 SQVTM, CDR2 ANQGSEA. Trimming took off 7 bases at V and 2 bases at J, with 14 bases between the two ends. The DNA of the CDR3 is TGCAGCGCTCCATCCGGGGAGAACTATGGCTACACCTTC. As protein: CSAPSGENYGYTF.

Many counts were recorded for this clonotype. The chain employs TRBV20-1 and TRBJ2-7; TRBD2 agrees at 7 bases. The CDR3 consists of 13 residues. Germline CDR1 reads DFQATT; CDR2 reads SNEGSKA (reference sequence). J was trimmed by 2 bases and V by 3 bases; bases with no gene match: 4. In DNA, the CDR3 is TGCAGTGCTAGGGGGGGGAAAACCTACGAGCAGTACTTC. Protein: CSARGGKTYEQYF.

The rearrangement joins TRBV5-6 to TRBJ2-6; the D is unclear. Germline V gives CDR1 SGHDT, CDR2 YYEEEE. The CDR3 runs to 18 residues. The germline V and J ends were trimmed by 0 bases and 1 base, with 14 bases remaining between them. CDR3: CASSLGLYTTSGANVLTF. The CDR3 region has the DNA TGTGCCAGCAGCTTGGGGTTATATACGACTTCTGGGGCCAACGTCCTGACTTTC.

This clonotype was observed at least ten times. The chain recombines TRBV28 with TRBJ2-1; 10 positions match TRBD2. V lost 1 base and J lost 4; bases outside the gene matches: 7. The CDR3 is 17 amino acids. Germline V gene lookup returns CDR1 MDHEN and CDR2 SYDVKM. CDR3 in DNA: TGTGCCAGCAGTTTATTGCCTAGCGGGAGTCGGTACAATGAGCAGTTCTTC. Its protein product is CASSLLPSGSRYNEQFF.

J is TRBJ1-5 and V is TRBV29-1; D not certain. The CDR3 spans 13 residues. Germline CDR1 and CDR2: SQVTM and ANQGSEA. The germline V and J ends were trimmed by 5 bases and 2 bases, with 10 bases remaining between them. CDR3: CSVRDGGNQPQHF. CDR3 nucleotide sequence: TGCAGCGTTCGCGACGGAGGCAATCAGCCCCAGCATTTT.

The chain combines TRBV9 with TRBJ2-6; 10 nucleotides match TRBD1. The germline CDR1 and CDR2 sequences are SGDLS and YYNGEE. This CDR3 is built from 18 residues. V shed 3 bases and J 2 bases; nucleotides not matched to a gene: 8. The CDR3 loop reads CASSERQGAVAGANVLTF. CDR3 coding DNA: TGTGCCAGCAGCGAGCGACAGGGGGCGGTTGCTGGGGCCAACGTCCTGACTTTC.

This clonotype was observed at least ten times. This chain uses TRBV20-1 with TRBJ2-1, with D possibly being TRBD1 or TRBD2 (5 bases each). Trimming pared 3 bases from V and 2 bases from J, leaving 11 bases between. CDR1 is DFQATT, CDR2 SNEGSKA, per germline (reference sequence). This CDR3 comprises 14 residues. CDR3 amino acids: CSASEGPAYNEQFF. The DNA of the CDR3 is TGCAGTGCTAGTGAGGGACCCGCCTACAATGAGCAGTTCTTC.

This clonotype came up many times. The J gene is TRBJ2-7, the V gene TRBV7-2, with D possibly TRBD2 on 5 matching bases. In germline, CDR1 is SGHTA, CDR2 FQGNSA. Trimming pared 3 bases from V and 2 bases from J, leaving 11 bases between. This CDR3 comprises 14 residues. The CDR3 DNA follows: TGTGCCAGCAGCTTCGGAGGCGCTACCTACGAGCAGTACTTC. Translated: CASSFGGATYEQYF. Full variable domain (outside the CDR3, taken from reference TRBV7-2 and TRBJ2-7): GAGVSQSPSNKVTEKGKDVELRCDPISGHTALYWYRQSLGQGLEFLIYFQGNSAPDKSGLPSDRFSAERTGGSVSTLTIQRTQQEDSAVYLCASSFGGATYEQYFGPGTRLTVT.

This clonotype was seen a few times. This chain links TRBV3-1 with TRBJ2-7; D perhaps matches TRBD2 (6 bases). V was shortened by 4 bases and J by 4 bases, with 14 bases between the two germline ends. CDR3 length: 14 residues. Germline V gives CDR1 LGHDT, CDR2 YNNKEL (reference sequence). The CDR3 is CASSPGTSFYEQYF. As DNA, the CDR3 is TGTGCCAGCAGCCCCGGGACTTCATTTTACGAGCAGTACTTC.

This clonotype was picked up a small number of times. The chain recombines TRBV27 with TRBJ2-5; possible D gene TRBD2, 5 bases. Per the germline V gene, CDR1 is MNHEY and CDR2 is SMNVEV (reference sequence). The V and J ends lost 4 bases and 5 bases respectively, with 17 bases between them. This CDR3 spans 15 amino acids. The CDR3 DNA reads TGTGCCAGCAGTTCAAGGCAGCTCTCTAGCGAGACCCAGTACTTC. Residues: CASSSRQLSSETQYF.